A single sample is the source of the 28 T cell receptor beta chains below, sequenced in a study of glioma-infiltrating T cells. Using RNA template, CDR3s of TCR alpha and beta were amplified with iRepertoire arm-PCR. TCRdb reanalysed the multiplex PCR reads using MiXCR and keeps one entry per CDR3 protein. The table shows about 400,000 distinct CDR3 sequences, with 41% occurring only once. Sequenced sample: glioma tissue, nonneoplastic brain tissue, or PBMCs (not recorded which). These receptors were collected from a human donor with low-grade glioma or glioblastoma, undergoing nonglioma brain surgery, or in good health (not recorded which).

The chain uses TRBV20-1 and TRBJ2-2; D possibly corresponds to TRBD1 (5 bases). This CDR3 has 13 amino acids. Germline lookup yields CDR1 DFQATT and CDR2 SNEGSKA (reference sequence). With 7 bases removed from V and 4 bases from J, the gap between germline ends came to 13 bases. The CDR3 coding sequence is TGCAGTGGGAGACAGTGGGGCACCGGGGAGCTGTTTTTT. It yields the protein CSGRQWGTGELFF.

CDR3 sequence (DNA): TGTGCCAGTAGTATCAGAGGGGACTCCTACAATGAGCAGTTCTTC. Translating gives CASSIRGDSYNEQFF. The J gene is TRBJ2-1, the V gene TRBV19; D is possibly TRBD1 or TRBD2 (5 bases each). V lost 3 bases and J lost 0, with 9 bases in between. Germline loops: CDR1 LNHDA, CDR2 SQIVND (reference sequence). The CDR3 consists of 15 residues.

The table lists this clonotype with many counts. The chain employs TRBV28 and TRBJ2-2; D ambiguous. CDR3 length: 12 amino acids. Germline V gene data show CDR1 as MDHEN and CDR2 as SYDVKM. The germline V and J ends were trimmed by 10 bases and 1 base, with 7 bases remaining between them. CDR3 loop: CATLGNTGELFF. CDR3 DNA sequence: TGTGCCACGCTTGGGAACACCGGGGAGCTGTTTTTT.

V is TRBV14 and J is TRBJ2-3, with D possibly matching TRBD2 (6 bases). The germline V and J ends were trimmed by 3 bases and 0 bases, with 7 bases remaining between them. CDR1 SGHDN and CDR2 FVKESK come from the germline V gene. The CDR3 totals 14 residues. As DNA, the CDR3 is TGTGCCAGCAGCCAGGAGGGAAGCACAGATACGCAGTATTTT. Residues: CASSQEGSTDTQYF.

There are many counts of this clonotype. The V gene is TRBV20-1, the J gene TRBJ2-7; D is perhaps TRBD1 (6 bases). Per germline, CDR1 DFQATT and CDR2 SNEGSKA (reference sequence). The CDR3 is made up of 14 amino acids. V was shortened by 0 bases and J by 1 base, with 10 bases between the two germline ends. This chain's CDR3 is CSARDRQGSYEQYF. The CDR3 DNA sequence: TGCAGTGCTAGAGACAGGCAGGGGTCCTACGAGCAGTACTTC.

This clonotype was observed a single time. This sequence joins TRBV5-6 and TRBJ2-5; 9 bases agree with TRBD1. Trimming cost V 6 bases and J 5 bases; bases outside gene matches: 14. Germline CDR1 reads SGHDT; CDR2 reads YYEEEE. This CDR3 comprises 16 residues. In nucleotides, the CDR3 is TGTGCCAGCAACACTCCGGGACAGGGACCGACGGAGACCCAGTACTTC. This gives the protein CASNTPGQGPTETQYF.

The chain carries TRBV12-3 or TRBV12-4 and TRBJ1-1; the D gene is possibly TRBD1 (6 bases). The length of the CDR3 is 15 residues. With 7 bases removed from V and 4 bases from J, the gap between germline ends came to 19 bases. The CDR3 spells CASTKEGGGGTEAFF. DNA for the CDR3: TGTGCCAGCACCAAGGAGGGGGGAGGTGGCACTGAAGCTTTCTTT.

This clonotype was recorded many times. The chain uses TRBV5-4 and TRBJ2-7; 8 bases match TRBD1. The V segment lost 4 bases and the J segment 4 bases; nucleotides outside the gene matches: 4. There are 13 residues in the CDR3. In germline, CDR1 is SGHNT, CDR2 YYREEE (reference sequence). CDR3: CASSVQGAYEQYF. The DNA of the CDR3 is TGTGCCAGCAGCGTTCAGGGGGCTTACGAGCAGTACTTC.

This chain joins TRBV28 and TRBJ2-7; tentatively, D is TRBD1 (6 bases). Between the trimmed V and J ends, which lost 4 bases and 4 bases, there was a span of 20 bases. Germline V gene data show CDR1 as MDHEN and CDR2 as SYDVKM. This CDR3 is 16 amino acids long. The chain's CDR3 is CASSSTPGHMTYEQYF. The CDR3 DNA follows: TGTGCCAGCAGTTCGACTCCGGGACACATGACGTACGAGCAGTACTTC.

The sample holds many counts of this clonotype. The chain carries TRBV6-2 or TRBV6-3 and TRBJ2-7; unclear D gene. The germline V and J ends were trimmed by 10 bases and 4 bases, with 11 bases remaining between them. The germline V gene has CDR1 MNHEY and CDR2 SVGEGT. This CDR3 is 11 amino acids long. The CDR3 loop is CATRVAYEQYF. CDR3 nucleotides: TGTGCCACACGGGTAGCTTACGAGCAGTACTTC.

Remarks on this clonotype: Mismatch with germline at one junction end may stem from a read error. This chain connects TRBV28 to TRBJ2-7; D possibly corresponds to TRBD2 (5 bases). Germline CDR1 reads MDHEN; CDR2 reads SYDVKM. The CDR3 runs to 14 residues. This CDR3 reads CAGSLSTGNYQQYF. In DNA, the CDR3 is TGTGCCGGCAGTTTGTCTACGGGAAACTACCAGCAGTACTTC.

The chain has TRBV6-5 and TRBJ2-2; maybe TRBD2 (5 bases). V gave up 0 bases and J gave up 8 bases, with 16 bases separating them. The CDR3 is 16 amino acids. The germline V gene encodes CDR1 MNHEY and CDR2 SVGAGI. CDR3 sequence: CASSYSPAVWTGELFF. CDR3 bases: TGTGCCAGCAGTTACTCTCCTGCGGTATGGACTGGGGAGCTGTTTTTT.

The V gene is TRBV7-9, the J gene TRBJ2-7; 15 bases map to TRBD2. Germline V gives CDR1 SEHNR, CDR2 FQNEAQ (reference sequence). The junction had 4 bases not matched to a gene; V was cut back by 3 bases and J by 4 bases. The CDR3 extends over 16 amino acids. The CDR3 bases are TGTGCCAGCAGCTTCGGGACTAGCGGGAGGTTTTACGAGCAGTACTTC. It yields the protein CASSFGTSGRFYEQYF.

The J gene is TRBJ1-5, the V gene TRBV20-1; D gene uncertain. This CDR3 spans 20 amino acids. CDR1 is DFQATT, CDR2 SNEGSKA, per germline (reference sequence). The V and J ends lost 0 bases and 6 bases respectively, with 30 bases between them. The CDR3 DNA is TGCAGTGCTAGAGACTACCCGGGGTGCAGTCCCTCCCTAAAGCTTCAGCCCCAGCATTTT. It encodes CSARDYPGCSPSLKLQPQHF.

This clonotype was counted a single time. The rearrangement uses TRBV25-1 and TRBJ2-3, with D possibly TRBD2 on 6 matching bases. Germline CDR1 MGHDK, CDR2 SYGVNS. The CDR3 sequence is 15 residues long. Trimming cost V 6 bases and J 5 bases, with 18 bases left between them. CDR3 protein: CASSLAAGPLDTQYF. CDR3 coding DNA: TGTGCCAGCAGCTTAGCAGCGGGCCCCCTAGATACGCAGTATTTT. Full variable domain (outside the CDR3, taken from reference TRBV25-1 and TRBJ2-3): EADIYQTPRYLVIGTGKKITLECSQTMGHDKMYWYQQDPGMELHLIHYSYGVNSTEKGDLSSESTVSRIRTEHFPLTLESARPSHTSQYLCASSLAAGPLDTQYFGPGTRLTVL.

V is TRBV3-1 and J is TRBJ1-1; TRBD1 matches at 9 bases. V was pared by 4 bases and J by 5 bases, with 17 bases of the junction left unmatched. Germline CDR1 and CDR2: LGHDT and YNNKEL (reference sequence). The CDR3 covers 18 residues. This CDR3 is CASSPGLIGQGRGTEAFF. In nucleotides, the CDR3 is TGTGCCAGCAGCCCGGGACTCATAGGACAGGGGCGGGGAACTGAAGCTTTCTTT.

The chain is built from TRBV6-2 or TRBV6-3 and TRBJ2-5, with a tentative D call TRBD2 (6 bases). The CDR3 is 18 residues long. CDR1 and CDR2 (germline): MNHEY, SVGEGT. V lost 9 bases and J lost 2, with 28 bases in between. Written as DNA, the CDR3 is TGTGCCAGGGGTTACTCGAGTCTTGGAGGGAGTACACAAGAGACCCAGTACTTC. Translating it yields CARGYSSLGGSTQETQYF.

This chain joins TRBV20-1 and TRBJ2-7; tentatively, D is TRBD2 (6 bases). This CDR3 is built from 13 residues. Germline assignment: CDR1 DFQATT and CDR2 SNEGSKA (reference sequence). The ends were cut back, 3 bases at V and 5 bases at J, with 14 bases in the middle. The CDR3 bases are TGCAGTGCTAGCCCCACGTGGGGGGACGAGCAGTACTTC. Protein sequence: CSASPTWGDEQYF.

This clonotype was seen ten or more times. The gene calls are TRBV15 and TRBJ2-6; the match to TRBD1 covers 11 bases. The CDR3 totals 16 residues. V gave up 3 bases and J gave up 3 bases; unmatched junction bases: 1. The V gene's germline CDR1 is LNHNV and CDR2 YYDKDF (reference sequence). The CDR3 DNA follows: TGTGCCACCAGCAGGGACAGGGGGCTTGGGGCCAACGTCCTGACTTTC. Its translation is CATSRDRGLGANVLTF.

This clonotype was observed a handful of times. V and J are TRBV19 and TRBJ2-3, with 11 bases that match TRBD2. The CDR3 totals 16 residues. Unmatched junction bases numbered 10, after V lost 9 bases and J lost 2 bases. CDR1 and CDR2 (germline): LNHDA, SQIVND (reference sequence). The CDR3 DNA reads TGTGCCAGCTCCCCGGGACTAGCGGACCTCACAGATACGCAGTATTTT. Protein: CASSPGLADLTDTQYF.

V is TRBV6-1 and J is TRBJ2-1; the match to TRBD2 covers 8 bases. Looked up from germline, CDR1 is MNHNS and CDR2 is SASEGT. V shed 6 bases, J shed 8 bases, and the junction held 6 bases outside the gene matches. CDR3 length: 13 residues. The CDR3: CASRRTSLDEQFF. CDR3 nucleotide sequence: TGTGCCAGCAGAAGGACTAGCTTGGATGAGCAGTTCTTC.

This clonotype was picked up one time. The CDR3 DNA sequence: TGCGCCAGCAGCCAAGATCTTGGCCTGGGGGGGATCGATGAGCAGTTCTTC. Residues: CASSQDLGLGGIDEQFF. This chain links TRBV4-1 with TRBJ2-1; TRBD2 agrees at 7 bases. The CDR3 totals 17 residues. The junction had 13 bases not matched to a gene; V was cut back by 0 bases and J by 8 bases. Germline CDR1 reads MGHRA; CDR2 reads YSYEKL.

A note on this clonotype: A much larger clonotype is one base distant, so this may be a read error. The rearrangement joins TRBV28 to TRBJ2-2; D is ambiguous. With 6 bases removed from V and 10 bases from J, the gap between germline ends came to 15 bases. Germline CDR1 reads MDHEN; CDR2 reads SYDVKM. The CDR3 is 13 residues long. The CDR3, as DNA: TGTGCCAGCAGACCCAGTTCGTTCGCGGAGCTGTTTTTT. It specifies CASRPSSFAELFF.

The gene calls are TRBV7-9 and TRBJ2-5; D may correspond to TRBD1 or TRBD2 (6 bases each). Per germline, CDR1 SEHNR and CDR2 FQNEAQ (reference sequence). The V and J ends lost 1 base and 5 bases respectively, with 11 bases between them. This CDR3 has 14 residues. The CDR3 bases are TGTGCCAGCAGCTTAGAGACAGGAGGGGAGACCCAGTACTTC. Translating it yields CASSLETGGETQYF.

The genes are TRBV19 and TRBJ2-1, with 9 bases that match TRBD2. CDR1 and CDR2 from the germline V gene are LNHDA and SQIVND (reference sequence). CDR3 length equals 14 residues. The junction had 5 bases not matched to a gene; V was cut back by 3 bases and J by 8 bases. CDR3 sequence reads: CASSIQREEDEQFF. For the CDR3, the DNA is TGTGCCAGTAGTATCCAGCGGGAGGAGGATGAGCAGTTCTTC.

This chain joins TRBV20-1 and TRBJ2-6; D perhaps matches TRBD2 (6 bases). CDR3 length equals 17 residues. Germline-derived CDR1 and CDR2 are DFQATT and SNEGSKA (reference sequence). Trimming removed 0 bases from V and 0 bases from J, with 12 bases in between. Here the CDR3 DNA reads TGCAGTGCTAGAGATCTCCTCGGGGGCTCTGGGGCCAACGTCCTGACTTTC. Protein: CSARDLLGGSGANVLTF.

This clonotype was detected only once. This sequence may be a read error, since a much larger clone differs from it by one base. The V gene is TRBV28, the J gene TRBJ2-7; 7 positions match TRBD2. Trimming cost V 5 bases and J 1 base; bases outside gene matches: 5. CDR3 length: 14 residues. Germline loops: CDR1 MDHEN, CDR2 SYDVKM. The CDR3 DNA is TGTGCCAGCAGTCAGACAGCGGGGTCCTACGAGCAGTACTTC. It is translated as CASSQTAGSYEQYF.

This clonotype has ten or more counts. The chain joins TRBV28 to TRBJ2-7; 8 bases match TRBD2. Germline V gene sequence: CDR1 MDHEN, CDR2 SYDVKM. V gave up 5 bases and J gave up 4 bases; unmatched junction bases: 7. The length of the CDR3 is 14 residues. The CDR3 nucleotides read TGTGCCAGCAGTCGAGGGACTAGGGGGTACGAGCAGTACTTC. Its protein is CASSRGTRGYEQYF. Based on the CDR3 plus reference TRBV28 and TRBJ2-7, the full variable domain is DVKVTQSSRYLVKRTGEKVFLECVQDMDHENMFWYRQDPGLGLRLIYFSYDVKMKEKGDIPEGYSVSREKKERFSLILESASTNQTSMYLCASSRGTRGYEQYFGPGTRLTVT.